The 21 T cell receptor beta chains below were found in one sample sequenced in a study of blood T cell repertoires in COVID-19. Sequencing was performed with immunoSEQ multiplex PCR; in TCRdb, only in-frame clones are kept and a portion is missing. The data hold 95,000 to 150,000 clones, with roughly 87% observed a single time. Sequences were obtained from peripheral blood. All receptors derive from a man older than 75 with active or convalescent COVID-19.

This chain uses TRBV10-3 with TRBJ2-3; a weak D match, TRBD1 (6 bases). V lost 6 bases, J lost 0 bases, and 10 bases lay in between. The germline gives CDR1 ENHRY, CDR2 SYGVKD. This CDR3 contains 14 residues. In nucleotides, the CDR3 is TGTGCCATCAGCGGGGACACCAGCACAGATACGCAGTATTTT. Translated, it gives CAISGDTSTDTQYF.

The rearrangement joins TRBV5-1 to TRBJ2-3; D might be TRBD1 (5 bases). Germline CDR1 and CDR2: SGHRS and YFSETQ. V lost 1 base and J 0 bases, leaving 9 bases between the germline ends. CDR3 length: 15 residues. Written as DNA, the CDR3 is TGCGCCAGCAGCTTGAGGGGCATTAGCACAGATACGCAGTATTTT. Protein product: CASSLRGISTDTQYF.

The chain's CDR3 is CASSVAPGTGRGETQYF. As DNA, the CDR3 is TGTGCCAGCAGCGTAGCCCCCGGGACAGGGCGGGGGGAGACCCAGTACTTC. The chain recombines TRBV9 with TRBJ2-5, with 9 bases aligning to TRBD1. Looked up from germline, CDR1 is SGDLS and CDR2 is YYNGEE. Trimming at V came to 0 bases and at J to 5 bases, leaving 11 bases not matched to a gene. CDR3 length equals 17 residues.

The rearrangement joins TRBV30 to TRBJ2-1, with TRBD2 as a possible D gene (9 bases). The V gene lost 8 bases and the J gene lost 9 bases, with 23 bases spanning the gap. Germline loops: CDR1 GTSNPN, CDR2 SVGIG (reference sequence). This CDR3 region has 14 residues. This chain's CDR3 is CATQGRGRGGEQFF. The CDR3 DNA follows: TGTGCCACGCAGGGCAGGGGGCGGGGGGGTGAGCAGTTCTTC.

The chain uses TRBV12-5 and TRBJ1-4; TRBD1 is a possible D gene (6 bases). Trimming left V 1 base short and J 4 bases short, with 10 bases between. Germline loops: CDR1 LGHNT, CDR2 FRNRAP. The CDR3 contains 15 residues. The DNA of the CDR3 is TGTGCTAGTGGTTTGGGGATACAGGGTAATGAAAAACTGTTTTTT. As protein: CASGLGIQGNEKLFF.

This clone was recorded a few times. The chain recombines TRBV3-1 (or the pseudogene TRBV3-2) with TRBJ2-2; D may be TRBD2 (6 bases). Trimming took off 3 bases at V and 3 bases at J, with 11 bases between the two ends. This CDR3 spans 15 amino acids. The germline V gene has CDR1 LGHDT and CDR2 YNNKEL (reference sequence). CDR3 coding DNA: TGTGCCAGCAGCCAGACCGGGACTCACACCGGGGAGCTGTTTTTT. The encoded protein is CASSQTGTHTGELFF.

V gene TRBV7-3 combines with J gene TRBJ2-1; D remains unclear. This CDR3 contains 12 residues. CDR1 is SGHTA, CDR2 FQGTGA, per germline. V lost 2 bases and J lost 8, with 7 bases in between. CDR3 protein: CASSLPGYEQFF. CDR3 nucleotides: TGTGCCAGCAGCTTACCGGGTTATGAGCAGTTCTTC.

The chain employs TRBV9 and TRBJ1-3; TRBD1 is a possible D gene (6 bases). The CDR3 length is 15 residues. Trimming cost V 3 bases and J 4 bases, with 14 bases left between them. CDR1 and CDR2 (germline): SGDLS, YYNGEE. CDR3 bases: TGTGCCAGCAGCGCCGGCGGGGGGCCGGGAAACACCATATATTTT. Amino acids: CASSAGGGPGNTIYF.

This sequence joins TRBV4-3 and TRBJ2-7; D is possibly TRBD1 (5 bases). The V gene lost 0 bases and the J gene lost 0 bases, with 6 bases spanning the gap. The CDR3 totals 14 residues. In germline, CDR1 is LGHNA, CDR2 YSLEER. The DNA for the CDR3 is TGCGCCAGCAGCCAAGAGACAGCCTCCTACGAGCAGTACTTC. Protein: CASSQETASYEQYF.

The DNA for the CDR3 is TGTGCCAGCAGCTTGGCCGTGGCACCGGGGAAGGGAAACATTCAGTACTTC. Protein product: CASSLAVAPGKGNIQYF. This sequence joins TRBV5-6 and TRBJ2-4; D is perhaps TRBD2 (5 bases). The CDR3 totals 17 residues. V was clipped by 0 bases and J by 6 bases, with 19 bases between them. From germline, CDR1 is SGHDT and CDR2 YYEEEE.

The chain combines TRBV7-8 with TRBJ1-2, with D tentatively TRBD1 (6 bases). V was trimmed by 1 base and J by 2 bases, leaving 14 bases between them. The germline gives CDR1 SGHVS, CDR2 FQNEAQ. This CDR3 is 16 amino acids long. The CDR3 coding sequence is TGTGCCAGCAGCTTAGAAGGACAGAGCCGCAACTATGGCTACACCTTC. Its translation: CASSLEGQSRNYGYTF.

The CDR3 nucleotides are TGTGCCAGCAGGGCTCCGCCTAGTAGCTCCTACGAGCAGTACTTC. This codes for CASRAPPSSSYEQYF. The chain couples TRBV6-5 to TRBJ2-7; D uncertain. Trimming pared 6 bases from V and 0 bases from J, leaving 15 bases between. Germline CDR1 and CDR2: MNHEY and SVGAGI. CDR3 length equals 15 residues.

In DNA, the CDR3 is TGTGCCAGTAGTATTCAGCGGGGGAGCACAGATACGCAGTATTTT. It yields the protein CASSIQRGSTDTQYF. This sequence joins TRBV19 and TRBJ2-3; 8 bases line up with TRBD2. This CDR3 has 15 amino acids. The J segment lost 0 bases and the V segment lost 3 bases, leaving 2 bases of the junction unmatched. Germline values: CDR1 LNHDA, CDR2 SQIVND (reference sequence).

The chain joins TRBV19 to TRBJ1-6, with D tentatively TRBD1 (6 bases). The CDR3 contains 13 residues. The ends were cut back, 5 bases at V and 9 bases at J, with 11 bases in the middle. Germline V gene sequence: CDR1 LNHDA, CDR2 SQIVND (reference sequence). In DNA form, the CDR3 reads TGTGCCAGTAGTGTCAGGGGTGGTTCACCCCTCCACTTT. Its translation: CASSVRGGSPLHF.

V is TRBV10-3 and J is TRBJ1-5, with TRBD1 matching over 9 bases. This CDR3 is 14 amino acids long. The germline CDR1 and CDR2 sequences are ENHRY and SYGVKD. The V segment lost 6 bases and the J segment 2 bases; nucleotides outside the gene matches: 2. The DNA for the CDR3 is TGTGCCATCAGAGGGACAGGGCGCAATCAGCCCCAGCATTTT. This encodes CAIRGTGRNQPQHF.

The chain couples TRBV18 to TRBJ1-5; TRBD1 matches 8 bases. Trimming at V came to 6 bases and at J to 2 bases, leaving 3 bases not matched to a gene. From germline, CDR1 is KGHSH and CDR2 LQKENI. This CDR3 spans 14 amino acids. The CDR3: CASSSTGGNQPQHF. In DNA, the CDR3 is TGTGCCAGCTCGTCGACAGGGGGCAATCAGCCCCAGCATTTT.

The CDR3 protein is CASSLAPYNEQFF. The DNA of the CDR3 is TGTGCCAGCAGTTTGGCCCCCTACAATGAGCAGTTCTTC. The chain combines TRBV28 with TRBJ2-1; D unclear. Germline V gives CDR1 MDHEN, CDR2 SYDVKM. V was clipped by 3 bases and J by 2 bases, with 5 bases between them. The CDR3 is 13 residues long.

In this sample, this clone turned up once. The chain has TRBV11-3 and TRBJ2-3; 8 positions match TRBD2. J gave up 6 bases and V 3 bases, and 11 bases lay outside the gene matches. CDR3 size: 16 residues. Germline V CDR1 and CDR2: SGHNT, YENEEA. CDR3 bases: TGTGCCAGCAGCTTCAAAGCGGGAGCCCAGGGGGATACGCAGTATTTT. It encodes CASSFKAGAQGDTQYF.

The rearrangement uses TRBV28 and TRBJ1-6, with a possible D match to TRBD1 (5 bases). Trimming stripped 6 bases from V and 9 bases from J, with 9 bases between. The CDR3 consists of 12 residues. CDR1 MDHEN and CDR2 SYDVKM come from the germline V gene. CDR3 residues: CASSAGTSPLHF. In nucleotides, the CDR3 is TGTGCCAGCAGCGCGGGGACTTCACCCCTCCACTTT. Variable domain in full (rest from reference TRBV28 and TRBJ1-6): DVKVTQSSRYLVKRTGEKVFLECVQDMDHENMFWYRQDPGLGLRLIYFSYDVKMKEKGDIPEGYSVSREKKERFSLILESASTNQTSMYLCASSAGTSPLHFGNGTRLTVT.

The chain is built from TRBV24-1 and TRBJ2-1; TRBD2 is a possible D gene (5 bases). The germline CDR1 and CDR2 sequences are KGHDR and SFDVKD. Trimming removed 5 bases at V and 7 bases at J, with 11 bases between. This CDR3 contains 13 residues. CDR3 amino acids: CATSGVGANEQFF. CDR3 in DNA: TGTGCCACCAGTGGAGTGGGAGCGAATGAGCAGTTCTTC.

V gene TRBV29-1 combines with J gene TRBJ1-5; 9 bases align to TRBD1. Germline-derived CDR1 and CDR2 are SQVTM and ANQGSEA. The CDR3 is 15 amino acids. The V segment lost 6 bases and the J segment 1 base; nucleotides outside the gene matches: 7. CDR3 DNA sequence: TGCAGCGTCTCACAGGGGGCCGGGAGCAATCAGCCCCAGCATTTT. Translated, it gives CSVSQGAGSNQPQHF.